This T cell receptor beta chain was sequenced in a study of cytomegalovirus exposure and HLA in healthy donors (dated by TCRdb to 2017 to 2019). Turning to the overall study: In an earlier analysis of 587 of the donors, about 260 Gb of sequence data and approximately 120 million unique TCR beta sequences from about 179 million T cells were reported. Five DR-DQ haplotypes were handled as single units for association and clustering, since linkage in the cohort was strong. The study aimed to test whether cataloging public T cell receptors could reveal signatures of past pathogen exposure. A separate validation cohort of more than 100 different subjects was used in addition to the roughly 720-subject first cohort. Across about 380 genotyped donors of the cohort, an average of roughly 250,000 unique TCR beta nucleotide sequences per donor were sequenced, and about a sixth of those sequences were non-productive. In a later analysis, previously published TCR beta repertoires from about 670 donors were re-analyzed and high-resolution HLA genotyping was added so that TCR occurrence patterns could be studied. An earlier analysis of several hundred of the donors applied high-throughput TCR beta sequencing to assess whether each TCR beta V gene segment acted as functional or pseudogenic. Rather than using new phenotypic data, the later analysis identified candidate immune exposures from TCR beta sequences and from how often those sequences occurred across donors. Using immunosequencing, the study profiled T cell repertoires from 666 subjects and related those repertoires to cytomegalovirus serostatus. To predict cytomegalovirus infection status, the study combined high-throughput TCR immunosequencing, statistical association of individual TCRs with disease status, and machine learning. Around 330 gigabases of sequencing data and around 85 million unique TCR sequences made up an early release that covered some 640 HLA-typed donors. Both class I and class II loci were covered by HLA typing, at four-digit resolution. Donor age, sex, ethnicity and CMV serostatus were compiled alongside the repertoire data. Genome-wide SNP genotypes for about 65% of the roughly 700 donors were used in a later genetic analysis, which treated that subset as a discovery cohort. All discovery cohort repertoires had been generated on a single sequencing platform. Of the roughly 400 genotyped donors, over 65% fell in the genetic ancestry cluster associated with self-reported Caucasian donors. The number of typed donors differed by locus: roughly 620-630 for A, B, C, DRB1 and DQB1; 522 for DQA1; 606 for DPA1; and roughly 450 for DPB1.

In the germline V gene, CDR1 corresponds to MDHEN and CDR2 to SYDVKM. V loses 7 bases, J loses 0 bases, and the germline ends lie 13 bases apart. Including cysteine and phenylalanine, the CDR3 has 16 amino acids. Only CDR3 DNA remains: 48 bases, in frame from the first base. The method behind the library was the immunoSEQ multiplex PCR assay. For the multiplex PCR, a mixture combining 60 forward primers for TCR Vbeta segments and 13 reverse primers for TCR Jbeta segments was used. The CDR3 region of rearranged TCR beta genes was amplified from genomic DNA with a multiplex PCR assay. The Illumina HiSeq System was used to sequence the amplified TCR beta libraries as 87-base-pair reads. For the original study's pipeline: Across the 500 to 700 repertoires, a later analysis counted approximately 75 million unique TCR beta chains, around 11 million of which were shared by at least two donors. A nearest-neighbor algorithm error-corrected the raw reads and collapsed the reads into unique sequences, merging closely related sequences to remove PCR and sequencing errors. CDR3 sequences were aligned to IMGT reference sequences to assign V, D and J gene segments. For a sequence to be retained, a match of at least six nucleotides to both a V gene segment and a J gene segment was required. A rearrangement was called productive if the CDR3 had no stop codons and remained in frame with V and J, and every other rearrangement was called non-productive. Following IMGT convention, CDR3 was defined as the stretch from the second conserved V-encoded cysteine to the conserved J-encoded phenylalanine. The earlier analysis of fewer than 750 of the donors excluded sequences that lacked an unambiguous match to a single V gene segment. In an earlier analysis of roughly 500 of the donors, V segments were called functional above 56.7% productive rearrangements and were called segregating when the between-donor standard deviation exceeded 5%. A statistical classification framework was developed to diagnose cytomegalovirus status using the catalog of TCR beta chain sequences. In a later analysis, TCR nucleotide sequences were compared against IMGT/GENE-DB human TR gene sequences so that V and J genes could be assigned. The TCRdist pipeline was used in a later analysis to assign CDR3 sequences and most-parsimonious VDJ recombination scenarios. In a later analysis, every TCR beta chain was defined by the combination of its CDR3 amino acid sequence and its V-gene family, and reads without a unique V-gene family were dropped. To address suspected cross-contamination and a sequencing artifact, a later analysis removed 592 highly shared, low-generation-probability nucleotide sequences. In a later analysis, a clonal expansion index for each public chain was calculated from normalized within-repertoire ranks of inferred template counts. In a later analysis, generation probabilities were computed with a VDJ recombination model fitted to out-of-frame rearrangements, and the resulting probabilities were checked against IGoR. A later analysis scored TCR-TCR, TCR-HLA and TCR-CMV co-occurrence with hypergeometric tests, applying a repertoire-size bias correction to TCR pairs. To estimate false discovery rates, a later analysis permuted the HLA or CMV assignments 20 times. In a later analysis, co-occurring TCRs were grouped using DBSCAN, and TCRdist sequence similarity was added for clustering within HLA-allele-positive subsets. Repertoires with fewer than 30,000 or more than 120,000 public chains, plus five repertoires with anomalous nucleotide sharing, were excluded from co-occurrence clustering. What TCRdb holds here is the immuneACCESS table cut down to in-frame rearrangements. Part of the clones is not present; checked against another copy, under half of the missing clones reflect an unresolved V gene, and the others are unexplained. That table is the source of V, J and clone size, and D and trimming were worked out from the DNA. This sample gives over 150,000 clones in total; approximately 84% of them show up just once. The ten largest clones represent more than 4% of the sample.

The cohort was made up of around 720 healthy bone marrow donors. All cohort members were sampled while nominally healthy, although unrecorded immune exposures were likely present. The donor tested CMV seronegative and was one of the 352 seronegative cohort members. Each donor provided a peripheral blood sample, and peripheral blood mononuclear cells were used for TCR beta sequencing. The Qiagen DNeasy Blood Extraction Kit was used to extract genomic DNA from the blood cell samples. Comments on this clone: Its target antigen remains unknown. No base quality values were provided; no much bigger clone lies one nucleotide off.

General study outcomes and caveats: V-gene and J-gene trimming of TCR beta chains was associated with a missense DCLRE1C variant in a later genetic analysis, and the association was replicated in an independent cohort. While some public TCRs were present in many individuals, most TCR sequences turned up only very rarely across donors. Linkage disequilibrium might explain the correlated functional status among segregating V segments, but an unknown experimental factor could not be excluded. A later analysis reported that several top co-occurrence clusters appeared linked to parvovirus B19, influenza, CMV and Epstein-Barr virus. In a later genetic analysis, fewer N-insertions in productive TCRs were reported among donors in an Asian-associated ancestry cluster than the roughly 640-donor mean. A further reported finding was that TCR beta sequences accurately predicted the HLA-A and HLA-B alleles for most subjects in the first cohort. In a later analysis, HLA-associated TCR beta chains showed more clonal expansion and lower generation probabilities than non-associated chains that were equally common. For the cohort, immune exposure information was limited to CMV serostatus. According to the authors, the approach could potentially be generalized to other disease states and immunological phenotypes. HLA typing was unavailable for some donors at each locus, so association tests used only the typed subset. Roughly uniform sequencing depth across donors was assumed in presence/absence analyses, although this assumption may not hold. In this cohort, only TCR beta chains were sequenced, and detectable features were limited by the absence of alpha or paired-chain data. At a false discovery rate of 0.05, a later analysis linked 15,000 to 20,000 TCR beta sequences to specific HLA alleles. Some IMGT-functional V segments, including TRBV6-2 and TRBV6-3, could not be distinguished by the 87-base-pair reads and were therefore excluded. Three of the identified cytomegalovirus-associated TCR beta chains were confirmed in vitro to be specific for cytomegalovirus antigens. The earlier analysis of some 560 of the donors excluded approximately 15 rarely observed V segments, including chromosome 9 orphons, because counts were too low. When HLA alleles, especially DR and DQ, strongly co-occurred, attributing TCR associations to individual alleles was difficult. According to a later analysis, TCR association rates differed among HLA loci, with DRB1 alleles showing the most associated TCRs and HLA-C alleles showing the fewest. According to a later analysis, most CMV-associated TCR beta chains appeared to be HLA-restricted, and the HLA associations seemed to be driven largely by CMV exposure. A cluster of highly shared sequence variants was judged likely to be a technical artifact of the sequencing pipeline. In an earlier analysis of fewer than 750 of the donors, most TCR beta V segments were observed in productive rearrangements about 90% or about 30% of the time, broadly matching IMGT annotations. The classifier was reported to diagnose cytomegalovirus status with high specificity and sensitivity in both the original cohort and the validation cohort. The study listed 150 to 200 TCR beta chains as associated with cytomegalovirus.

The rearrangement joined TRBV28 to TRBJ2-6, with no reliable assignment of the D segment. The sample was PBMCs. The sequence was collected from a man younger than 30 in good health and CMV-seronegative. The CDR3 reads CASTSPGRSGANVLTF. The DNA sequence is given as TGTGCCAGCACCTCGCCCGGTCGCTCTGGGGCCAACGTCCTGACTTTC.